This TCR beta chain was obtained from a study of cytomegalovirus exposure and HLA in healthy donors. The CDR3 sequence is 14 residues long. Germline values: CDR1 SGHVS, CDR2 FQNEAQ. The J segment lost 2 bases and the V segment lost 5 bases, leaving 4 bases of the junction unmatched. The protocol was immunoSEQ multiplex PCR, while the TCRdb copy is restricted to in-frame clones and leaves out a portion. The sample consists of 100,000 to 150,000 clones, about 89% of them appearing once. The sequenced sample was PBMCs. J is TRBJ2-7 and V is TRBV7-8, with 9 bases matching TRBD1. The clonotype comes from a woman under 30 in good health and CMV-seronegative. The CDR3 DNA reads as TGTGCCAGCAGCCACCGGGACAGGGCCTACGAGCAGTACTTC. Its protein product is CASSHRDRAYEQYF.